Below, 6 T cell receptor beta chains from the same sample are listed, as sequenced in a study of preoperative IRX-2 immunotherapy in early breast cancer. The treatment: preoperative locoregional IRX-2 cytokine immunotherapy. Only in-frame clones appear in the TCRdb table, and some are missing; sequencing was by immunoSEQ multiplex PCR. The sample lists approximately 27,000 clones, about 81% occurring once. This sample comprised lymph node tissue, obtained after IRX-2 immunotherapy. Receptor source: a human donor with breast cancer.

The chain links TRBV6-8 to TRBJ1-2; possibly TRBD1 for D (6 bases). The germline CDR1 and CDR2 sequences are MNHGY and SAAAGT. V was clipped by 5 bases and J by 4 bases, with 17 bases between them. The CDR3 length is 15 residues. The CDR3 DNA reads TGTGCCAGCAGTACTTATAGGGGGAAGGGCTATGGCTACACCTTC. Protein: CASSTYRGKGYGYTF.

This chain joins TRBV6-8 and TRBJ1-1, with TRBD1 as a possible D gene (5 bases). This CDR3 comprises 12 residues. Germline values: CDR1 MNHGY, CDR2 SAAAGT. V was clipped by 7 bases and J by 3 bases, with 9 bases between them. The CDR3 spells CASTQGDTEAFF. The CDR3 DNA follows: TGTGCCAGCACCCAGGGAGACACTGAAGCTTTCTTT.

This chain uses TRBV11-3 with TRBJ2-3; 13 nucleotides match TRBD2. Germline V gene data show CDR1 as SGHNT and CDR2 as YENEEA. Germline trimming cut 5 bases from V and 5 bases from J; bases unmatched to any gene: 7. The CDR3 length is 16 residues. This CDR3 reads CASSLTSGGAEDTQYF. The CDR3 DNA reads TGTGCCAGCAGCCTCACTAGCGGGGGGGCGGAAGATACGCAGTATTTT.

This sequence joins TRBV19 and TRBJ1-1; the match to TRBD1 covers 9 bases. The trim removed 5 bases at V and 2 bases at J, leaving 9 bases unmatched. The germline V gene encodes CDR1 LNHDA and CDR2 SQIVND (reference sequence). The CDR3 length is 16 residues. The chain's CDR3 is CASSVGTGLINTEAFF. CDR3 sequence (DNA): TGTGCCAGTAGTGTTGGGACAGGGCTAATTAACACTGAAGCTTTCTTT.

V is TRBV30 and J is TRBJ2-1; D gene ambiguous. The CDR3 has 12 amino acids. Between the trimmed V and J ends, which lost 5 bases and 2 bases, there was a span of 7 bases. Germline-derived CDR1 and CDR2 are GTSNPN and SVGIG (reference sequence). CDR3 nucleotides: TGTGCCTGGTCTCGGGCCTACAATGAGCAGTTCTTC. It codes for CAWSRAYNEQFF.

CDR3 coding DNA: TGTGCCAGCAGCTCATACGGGACAGGGTCCTACGAGCAGTACTTC. It yields the protein CASSSYGTGSYEQYF. The chain is built from TRBV6-8 and TRBJ2-7; 9 bases line up with TRBD1. The V segment lost 6 bases and the J segment 1 base; nucleotides outside the gene matches: 7. This CDR3 has 15 residues. Germline V gene data show CDR1 as MNHGY and CDR2 as SAAAGT.